The 25 T cell receptor beta chains below come from one sample, sequenced in a study of Graves' ophthalmopathy and Graves' hyperthyroidism. Transcripts of RNA were the source for amplifying TCR beta CDR3 regions. HTBI primers served in a first-round RT-PCR, which a second-round multiplex PCR followed. One entry per CDR3 protein, called by TCRdb with MiXCR from the multiplex PCR reads. This table has about 740,000 distinct CDR3 sequences, roughly 40% appearing once. The sequenced sample consisted of peripheral blood. The receptors come from an adult man with Graves' ophthalmopathy.

This clonotype has a count of ten or more. CDR3 bases: TGTGCCAGTAGTAGCGGTCGACAGGGGCACACTGAAGCTTTCTTT. Protein: CASSSGRQGHTEAFF. The chain couples TRBV19 to TRBJ1-1; 8 nucleotides align to TRBD1. Per germline, CDR1 LNHDA and CDR2 SQIVND (reference sequence). The V and J ends lost 4 bases and 3 bases, in that order; junction bases with no gene match: 7. CDR3 length: 15 residues.

The rearrangement uses TRBV25-1 and TRBJ1-5; D is ambiguous. This CDR3 comprises 17 residues. CDR1 and CDR2 (germline): MGHDK, SYGVNS. Trimming pared 6 bases from V and 1 base from J, leaving 19 bases between. DNA for the CDR3: TGTGCCAGCAGCCAAGATTTCATGGGAAAAAGCAATCAGCCCCAGCATTTT. Translated: CASSQDFMGKSNQPQHF. Full variable domain (outside the CDR3, taken from reference TRBV25-1 and TRBJ1-5): EADIYQTPRYLVIGTGKKITLECSQTMGHDKMYWYQQDPGMELHLIHYSYGVNSTEKGDLSSESTVSRIRTEHFPLTLESARPSHTSQYLCASSQDFMGKSNQPQHFGDGTRLSIL.

For this clonotype: Compared with germline, one end of the junction differs, possibly owing to a read error. DNA of the CDR3: TGTGCCACCGGTGACCCCGGGACTAGCGGGAGTGGCTACACCTTC. Its translation: CATGDPGTSGSGYTF. This chain connects TRBV24-1 to TRBJ1-2; TRBD1 is a possible D gene (5 bases). The CDR3 runs 15 residues. The germline V gene has CDR1 KGHDR and CDR2 SFDVKD.

This clonotype came up a few times. The chain carries TRBV2 and TRBJ1-5, with D maybe TRBD1 (5 bases). CDR3 length: 14 amino acids. V lost 7 bases, J lost 6 bases, and 16 bases lay in between. The V gene's germline CDR1 is SNHLY and CDR2 FYNNEI. CDR3 region: CASTWGQGTQPQHF. The CDR3 DNA follows: TGTGCCAGCACCTGGGGCCAGGGTACTCAGCCCCAGCATTTT.

The chain carries TRBV2 and TRBJ2-5; TRBD2 might be the D (6 bases). This CDR3 has 14 amino acids. V gave up 6 bases and J gave up 7 bases, with 18 bases separating them. CDR1 and CDR2 (germline): SNHLY, FYNNEI. CDR3 protein: CASRWRGGKGTQYF. CDR3 sequence (DNA): TGTGCCAGCAGGTGGAGGGGTGGGAAGGGGACCCAGTACTTC.

This chain uses TRBV2 with TRBJ1-6; D is possibly TRBD1 (5 bases). Germline values: CDR1 SNHLY, CDR2 FYNNEI. V lost 6 bases and J lost 9, with 12 bases in between. The CDR3 consists of 13 residues. The DNA of the CDR3 is TGTGCCAGCAGGACTAGCGGGGGTTCACCCCTCCACTTT. Translating it yields CASRTSGGSPLHF.

This clonotype was detected many times. V is TRBV10-2 and J is TRBJ2-7; the match to TRBD1 covers 7 bases. V shed 8 bases, J shed 1 base, and the junction held 8 bases outside the gene matches. Looked up from germline, CDR1 is WSHSY and CDR2 is SAAADI. The CDR3 runs 14 residues. CDR3 in amino acids: CASLLDRVSYEQYF. DNA for the CDR3: TGCGCCAGCTTACTCGACAGGGTGTCCTACGAGCAGTACTTC.

The CDR3, as DNA: TGCGCCAGCAGCTTGGGTATACCAGCTGAGGAGCAGTACTTC. This sequence encodes CASSLGIPAEEQYF. V is TRBV5-1 and J is TRBJ2-7, with D hard to call. Germline values: CDR1 SGHRS, CDR2 YFSETQ. The V gene lost 0 bases and the J gene lost 7 bases, with 14 bases spanning the gap. CDR3 length: 14 amino acids.

The V and J genes are TRBV30 and TRBJ2-7, with D tentatively TRBD1 (5 bases). The germline V and J ends were trimmed by 4 bases and 3 bases, with 13 bases remaining between them. There are 13 residues in the CDR3. Germline CDR1 GTSNPN, CDR2 SVGIG (reference sequence). CDR3 DNA sequence: TGTGCCTGGAATTGGGGCACAGACTACGAGCAGTACTTC. This codes for CAWNWGTDYEQYF.

This clonotype came up a few times. The rearrangement links TRBV7-9 to TRBJ2-7, with TRBD1 matching over 10 bases. V gave up 5 bases and J gave up 6 bases; unmatched junction bases: 7. CDR1 is SEHNR, CDR2 FQNEAQ, per germline (reference sequence). The CDR3 loop spans 14 amino acids. The CDR3 here is CASSQGGTGAEQYF. The CDR3 bases are TGTGCCAGCAGCCAGGGGGGGACAGGGGCCGAGCAGTACTTC. The full variable domain, with the rest looked up from reference TRBV7-9 and TRBJ2-7, is DTGVSQNPRHKITKRGQNVTFRCDPISEHNRLYWYRQTLGQGPEFLTYFQNEAQLEKSRLLSDRFSAERPKGSFSTLEIQRTEQGDSAMYLCASSQGGTGAEQYFGPGTRLTVT.

This clonotype was seen more than once but under ten times. CDR3 nucleotide sequence: TGTGCCAGCAGCCCGTCCAAGGGGGCGCAGTATTTT. This encodes CASSPSKGAQYF. The chain employs TRBV7-3 and TRBJ2-3, with D perhaps matching TRBD1 (6 bases). Germline V CDR1 and CDR2: SGHTA, FQGTGA. The CDR3 runs to 12 residues. V lost 5 bases and J 10 bases, leaving 13 bases between the germline ends. Full variable domain (rest looked up from reference TRBV7-3 and TRBJ2-3): GAGVSQTPSNKVTEKGKYVELRCDPISGHTALYWYRQSLGQGPEFLIYFQGTGAADDSGLPNDRFFAVRPEGSVSTLKIQRTERGDSAVYLCASSPSKGAQYFGPGTRLTVL.

The chain couples TRBV25-1 to TRBJ1-2, with 8 bases lining up with TRBD1. CDR1 is MGHDK and CDR2 is SYGVNS in the germline V gene. J gave up 7 bases and V 4 bases, and 11 bases lay outside the gene matches. The CDR3 loop spans 15 amino acids. The CDR3 loop is CASSARNGTGVGYTF. In DNA form, the CDR3 reads TGTGCCAGCAGTGCTAGAAATGGGACAGGAGTTGGCTACACCTTC.

The J gene is TRBJ2-7, the V gene TRBV6-6; D remains unclear. Between the trimmed V and J ends, which lost 3 bases and 4 bases, there was a span of 7 bases. The length of the CDR3 is 12 residues. The germline V gene encodes CDR1 MNHNY and CDR2 SVGAGI (reference sequence). CDR3 bases: TGTGCCAGCAGTTATGCTCCTTACGAGCAGTACTTC. It codes for CASSYAPYEQYF.

V and J are TRBV9 and TRBJ1-2; 8 bases align to TRBD1. CDR3 length equals 16 residues. Germline assignment: CDR1 SGDLS and CDR2 YYNGEE. Trimming removed 4 bases from V and 3 bases from J; junction bases left unmatched: 11. The CDR3, as DNA: TGTGCCAGCAGCTCCTTCGAGGACAGGGTTGACTATGGCTACACCTTC. Amino acids: CASSSFEDRVDYGYTF.

J is TRBJ2-7 and V is TRBV29-1, with TRBD2 matching 12 bases. CDR1 SQVTM and CDR2 ANQGSEA come from the germline V gene. Trimming cost V 8 bases and J 2 bases; bases outside gene matches: 7. CDR3 length equals 14 residues. The CDR3 DNA reads TGCAGCAGTCGCAGACTAGCGGGAGCCTACGAGCAGTACTTC. Encoded protein: CSSRRLAGAYEQYF.

V usage is TRBV5-1 and J usage is TRBJ2-5; TRBD1 matches at 8 bases. The CDR3 runs 14 residues. The trim removed 4 bases at V and 4 bases at J, leaving 6 bases unmatched. Germline V lookup: CDR1 SGHRS, CDR2 YFSETQ. Written as DNA, the CDR3 is TGCGCCAGCAGCAGGACAGGGCCAGGAGAGACCCAGTACTTC. Translation: CASSRTGPGETQYF.

In its sample, this clonotype was seen many times. The chain recombines TRBV29-1 with TRBJ2-7, with TRBD1 as a possible D gene (6 bases). Trimming left V 2 bases short and J 0 bases short, with 8 bases between. CDR3 length: 13 residues. Per the germline V gene, CDR1 is SQVTM and CDR2 is ANQGSEA. CDR3 region: CSVEQGSSYEQYF. CDR3 coding DNA: TGCAGCGTTGAACAGGGGAGCTCCTACGAGCAGTACTTC.

As regards this clonotype: The junction differs from germline at one of its ends, possibly a read error. The gene calls are TRBV11-2 and TRBJ1-4; 7 bases agree with TRBD1. Germline V gene data show CDR1 as SGHAT and CDR2 as FQNNGV. This CDR3 spans 16 amino acids. In nucleotides, the CDR3 is TGTGCCAGCAGCCAAAACCTCGGGACAGCGAATGAAAAACTGCTTTTT. The encoded protein is CASSQNLGTANEKLLF.

Regarding this clonotype: This may be a read error: a much more frequent sequence differs by one nucleotide. This chain joins TRBV10-3 and TRBJ1-1; D call uncertain. The CDR3 has 14 amino acids. Per the germline V gene, CDR1 is ENHRY and CDR2 is SYGVKD. The chain's CDR3 is CTISSSGEIAEAFF. The DNA of the CDR3 is TGTACCATCAGTTCCTCTGGGGAGATCGCTGAAGCTTTCTTT.

At least ten counts were recorded for this clonotype. The chain has TRBV7-9 and TRBJ1-4, with TRBD1 as a possible D gene (5 bases). The V and J ends lost 5 bases and 5 bases respectively, with 12 bases between them. Germline V gene sequence: CDR1 SEHNR, CDR2 FQNEAQ (reference sequence). The CDR3 contains 14 residues. For the CDR3, the DNA is TGTGCCAGCAGCCATTCTCAGGGAAATGAAAAACTGTTTTTT. Protein sequence: CASSHSQGNEKLFF.

This rearrangement joins TRBV9 to TRBJ1-6; D gene ambiguous. The CDR3 is 13 residues long. In germline, CDR1 is SGDLS, CDR2 YYNGEE. Deletions cut 3 bases from V and 10 bases from J, with 11 bases between. The CDR3 is CASSDIDLSPLHF. DNA for the CDR3: TGTGCCAGCAGCGACATAGACTTATCACCCCTCCACTTT.

This clonotype was picked up a small number of times. The chain carries TRBV2 and TRBJ2-7; D perhaps matches TRBD1 (5 bases). Germline V lookup: CDR1 SNHLY, CDR2 FYNNEI. The CDR3 runs to 14 residues. Deletions cut 6 bases from V and 6 bases from J, with 18 bases between. The CDR3 reads CASSLGRRGSEQYF. In DNA form, the CDR3 reads TGTGCCAGCAGCCTAGGTCGAAGGGGTTCCGAGCAGTACTTC.

J is TRBJ2-7 and V is TRBV7-9; TRBD2 is a possible D gene (6 bases). TRBJ2-5 matches the DNA end more closely, so the J call is doubtful. Germline CDR1 and CDR2: SEHNR and FQNEAQ (reference sequence). The CDR3 runs 16 residues. The DNA of the CDR3 is TGTGCCAGCAGCACTCAGGGAGGACTATCCCAAGAGACCCAGTACTTC. It encodes CASSTQGGLSQETQYF.

The chain joins TRBV3-1 to TRBJ2-5; 7 positions match TRBD2. Per germline, CDR1 LGHDT and CDR2 YNNKEL (reference sequence). V shed 6 bases and J 7 bases; nucleotides not matched to a gene: 5. This CDR3 region has 12 residues. This chain's CDR3 is CASSRLAGTQYF. The CDR3 DNA reads as TGTGCCAGCAGTCGACTAGCCGGGACCCAGTACTTC.

This clonotype was seen just once. A much larger clone lies one base from this, so it may be a read error. The V call is TRBV2, the J call TRBJ1-2; perhaps TRBD1 as D (5 bases). Germline CDR1 SNHLY, CDR2 FYNNEI. There are 14 residues in the CDR3. Deletions cut 6 bases from V and 0 bases from J, with 11 bases between. The CDR3 is CASSADIANYGYTF. CDR3 coding DNA: TGTGCCAGCAGCGCGGACATTGCTAACTATGGCTACACCTTC.